A single sample gave rise to the 8 T cell receptor beta chains below, sequenced in a study of Ad26.COV2.S vaccination and SARS-CoV-2 variants. TCRdb's copy holds only in-frame clones and misses some; the assay was immunoSEQ multiplex PCR. The data hold 510,000 or so clones, with around nine tenths observed a single time. Treatment indicated: roughly 20 received Ad26.COV2.S at low or high dose, single or two shots; roughly 5 received placebo; per-sample allocation not given. Samples were taken on day 63 after the first vaccine or placebo injection. The sequences come from peripheral blood, collected in a trial of Ad26.COV2.S vaccine versus placebo. Receptors originate from a person aged 18-60 years who received the Ad26.COV2.S COVID-19 vaccine or a placebo.

The gene calls are TRBV28 and TRBJ2-2; 9 nucleotides line up with TRBD2. The CDR3 sequence is 17 residues long. Trimming removed 1 base from V and 0 bases from J; junction bases left unmatched: 3. Looked up from germline, CDR1 is MDHEN and CDR2 is SYDVKM. CDR3 region: CASSLFGGRANTGELFF. DNA of the CDR3: TGTGCCAGCAGTTTATTCGGCGGGAGGGCGAACACCGGGGAGCTGTTTTTT.

The chain uses TRBV27 and TRBJ1-4; TRBD1 agrees at 9 bases. This CDR3 is built from 15 residues. Losses at the gene ends were 5 bases for V and 3 bases for J; bases not matched to a gene: 4. Germline V CDR1 and CDR2: MNHEY, SMNVEV (reference sequence). The CDR3 DNA reads TGTGCCAGCAGTACCCGACAGGGGGCTAATGAAAAACTGTTTTTT. Translated: CASSTRQGANEKLFF.

This sequence joins TRBV10-3 and TRBJ1-6, with D maybe TRBD1 (6 bases). V lost 6 bases and J 3 bases, leaving 12 bases between the germline ends. Looked up from germline, CDR1 is ENHRY and CDR2 is SYGVKD. The CDR3 sequence is 15 residues long. The CDR3 DNA reads as TGTGCCATCAGGGGGGGGGACAACTATAATTCACCCCTCCACTTT. Translating gives CAIRGGDNYNSPLHF.

CDR3 sequence reads: CASRRTGGGTGELFF. The CDR3, as DNA: TGTGCCAGTCGGAGGACAGGGGGCGGCACCGGGGAGCTGTTTTTT. This chain links TRBV19 with TRBJ2-2; 11 nucleotides match TRBD1. Losses at the gene ends were 8 bases for V and 4 bases for J; bases not matched to a gene: 6. The germline gives CDR1 LNHDA, CDR2 SQIVND (reference sequence). The CDR3 runs to 15 residues.

The chain couples TRBV19 to TRBJ2-6; no clear D. The CDR3 is 15 amino acids. Trimming took 0 bases from V and 4 from J, leaving 7 bases between them. From germline, CDR1 is LNHDA and CDR2 SQIVND (reference sequence). The CDR3 here is CASSIDSPGANVLTF. The CDR3 coding sequence is TGTGCCAGTAGTATAGACTCCCCCGGGGCCAACGTCCTGACTTTC.

This chain's CDR3 is CAGKRTGGIQYF. The CDR3 DNA reads as TGTGCCGGAAAACGGACCGGGGGGATTCAGTACTTC. The rearrangement links TRBV6-5 to TRBJ2-4, with 7 bases aligning to TRBD2. CDR1 is MNHEY and CDR2 is SVGAGI in the germline V gene. There are 12 residues in the CDR3. Trimming at V came to 11 bases and at J to 10 bases, leaving 11 bases not matched to a gene.

This clone was counted a single time. The V call is TRBV19, the J call TRBJ1-2; TRBD1 agrees at 12 bases. This CDR3 has 14 amino acids. After removal of 5 bases from V and 7 bases from J, the junction contained 5 bases not matched to a gene. Germline V gene lookup returns CDR1 LNHDA and CDR2 SQIVND (reference sequence). In nucleotides, the CDR3 is TGTGCCAGTAGTCGGGACAGGGGGCAAGTTGGCTACACCTTC. Its protein is CASSRDRGQVGYTF. Combining the CDR3 with reference TRBV19 and TRBJ1-2 gives the whole variable domain DGGITQSPKYLFRKEGQNVTLSCEQNLNHDAMYWYRQDPGQGLRLIYYSQIVNDFQKGDIAEGYSVSREKKESFPLTVTSAQKNPTAFYLCASSRDRGQVGYTFGSGTRLTVV.

The chain links TRBV6-6 to TRBJ2-2, with D maybe TRBD1 (6 bases). The V end lost 5 bases, the J end lost 2 bases, and 12 bases lay between the germline ends. Germline V lookup: CDR1 MNHNY, CDR2 SVGAGI (reference sequence). The CDR3 totals 15 residues. The CDR3 protein is CASSKDRFNTGELFF. The CDR3 DNA follows: TGTGCCAGCAGTAAGGACAGATTCAACACCGGGGAGCTGTTTTTT.